The T cell receptor (beta chain) described here comes from a study of post-analysis software for immune sequencing data. About the research overall: Included courses were relapsing-remitting and secondary progressive multiple sclerosis; progressive-relapsing multiple sclerosis was also included. Points from the study as a whole: Patients carried 4 or 5 TRBV segments more frequently than controls did, and TRBV5-6, TRBV5-1 and TRBV20-1 were among them. Co-batched samples clustered tightly together by F measure. For normalized Chao1 diversity, multiple sclerosis patients scored significantly lower than controls did.

The authors incorporated unique molecular identifiers into the TCR beta cDNA libraries. Once about 0.95 to 10 million T cells were used, approximately 470,000 cDNA molecules resulted. MiXCR, run by TCRdb on the PCR reads, gives a single entry per CDR3 protein. The sample shows about 770,000 distinct CDR3 sequences, roughly 46% of them seen only once. The table lists this clonotype with a few counts. No antigen is known for it. The V and J ends lost 0 bases and 6 bases respectively, with 9 bases between them. CDR1 is MNHEY and CDR2 is SMNVEV in the germline V gene (reference sequence). The length of the CDR3 is 13 residues.

The V call is TRBV27, the J call TRBJ2-7; D uncertain. Sequencing was done on a sample of blood. The clonotype originates from a girl aged 10 to 17 with multiple sclerosis. The CDR3 DNA sequence: TGTGCCAGCAGTTTATCATGGGGTGGCGAGCAGTACTTC. Translation: CASSLSWGGEQYF.